The 25 T cell receptor beta chains listed next were all sequenced from one sample in a study of CD8+ T cells in alopecia areata. It was cDNA, reverse transcribed from extracted RNA, that served as the sequencing template. The table came from immunoSEQ multiplex PCR; TCRdb's copy has only in-frame clones and leaves some out. The sample contains approximately 210,000 clones, about 60% of which appear only once. The treatment is: oral pan-JAK inhibitor, 5-10 mg twice daily. This material consisted of CD4+ T cells sorted from blood, taken at week 4, from a patient treated with tofacitinib. The receptors come from a human donor with alopecia areata.

This chain connects TRBV30 to TRBJ1-2; 8 nucleotides match TRBD1. CDR1 and CDR2 (germline): GTSNPN, SVGIG (reference sequence). CDR3 length: 12 residues. The V gene end was trimmed by 1 base and the J gene end by 8 bases; junction bases not matched to a gene: 3. The CDR3 DNA is TGTGCCTGGAGTGCAGGGGGCAGGGGCTACACCTTC. The encoded protein is CAWSAGGRGYTF.

The J gene is TRBJ2-3, the V gene TRBV6-5; D remains unclear. The CDR3 has 13 amino acids. Germline V gene lookup returns CDR1 MNHEY and CDR2 SVGAGI. The germline V and J ends were trimmed by 5 bases and 2 bases, with 8 bases remaining between them. This chain's CDR3 is CASSPQYTDTQYF. The CDR3 DNA reads as TGTGCCAGCAGTCCGCAGTACACAGATACGCAGTATTTT.

The chain has TRBV25-1 and TRBJ1-2; D gene unclear. The CDR3 contains 14 residues. The germline V gene encodes CDR1 MGHDK and CDR2 SYGVNS. V lost 1 base and J 0 bases, leaving 6 bases between the germline ends. DNA for the CDR3: TGTGCCAGCAGTGAATGGGGAGCTAACTATGGCTACACCTTC. Amino acid sequence: CASSEWGANYGYTF.

This chain links TRBV29-1 with TRBJ2-4; 9 nucleotides line up with TRBD1. The J segment lost 4 bases and the V segment lost 6 bases, leaving 7 bases of the junction unmatched. The germline CDR1 and CDR2 sequences are SQVTM and ANQGSEA. The CDR3 has 14 amino acids. The CDR3, as DNA: TGCAGCGTGGGACAGGGAGGATGGAAAAACATTCAGTACTTC. Translated: CSVGQGGWKNIQYF.

The gene calls are TRBV29-1 and TRBJ2-7, with D perhaps matching TRBD2 (5 bases). This CDR3 is built from 13 residues. Trimming stripped 4 bases from V and 3 bases from J, with 13 bases between. CDR1 and CDR2 (germline): SQVTM, ANQGSEA. The CDR3 spells CSVGTYPGYEQYF. The CDR3 bases are TGCAGCGTTGGGACTTATCCTGGCTACGAGCAGTACTTC.

This chain uses TRBV5-6 with TRBJ2-1; a possible D gene is TRBD1 (6 bases). The ends were cut back, 4 bases at V and 8 bases at J, with 10 bases in the middle. Germline-derived CDR1 and CDR2 are SGHDT and YYEEEE. This CDR3 contains 12 residues. CDR3 nucleotide sequence: TGTGCCAGCAGCGTCAGGGGTCATGAGCAGTTCTTC. This gives the protein CASSVRGHEQFF.

The CDR3 DNA follows: TGCGCCAGCAGCCCGGGACGGCCGAGCTCCTACGAGCAGTACTTC. It is translated as CASSPGRPSSYEQYF. This chain connects TRBV5-1 to TRBJ2-7; D may be TRBD1 or TRBD2 (5 bases each). The CDR3 is made up of 15 amino acids. V was cut by 4 bases and J by 0 bases, with 14 bases left in between. CDR1 is SGHRS and CDR2 is YFSETQ in the germline V gene.

The J gene is TRBJ1-2, the V gene TRBV20-1, with D perhaps matching TRBD1 (5 bases). Trimming removed 0 bases from V and 6 bases from J, with 5 bases in between. This CDR3 is 11 amino acids long. Germline CDR1 DFQATT, CDR2 SNEGSKA (reference sequence). CDR3 coding DNA: TGCAGTGCTAGAGAGGGGCATGGCTACACCTTC. The encoded protein is CSAREGHGYTF.

In its sample, this clone was seen a few times. The V gene is TRBV4-3, the J gene TRBJ1-2; a possible D gene is TRBD1 (5 bases). From germline, CDR1 is LGHNA and CDR2 YSLEER. Trimming took 0 bases from V and 3 from J, leaving 11 bases between them. The CDR3 covers 15 residues. DNA of the CDR3: TGCGCCAGCAGCCAAGATGAGGGGCAGGACTATGGCTACACCTTC. This codes for CASSQDEGQDYGYTF.

The J gene is TRBJ2-2, the V gene TRBV4-3, with D perhaps given as TRBD1 or TRBD2 (5 bases each). The V gene lost 0 bases and the J gene lost 6 bases, with 17 bases spanning the gap. Looked up from germline, CDR1 is LGHNA and CDR2 is YSLEER. CDR3 length equals 17 residues. CDR3 region: CASSQDMVLEGSGELFF. CDR3 bases: TGCGCCAGCAGCCAAGATATGGTACTAGAGGGGTCCGGGGAGCTGTTTTTT.

V and J are TRBV18 and TRBJ2-7; possibly TRBD2 for D (6 bases). The V end was cut by 0 bases, the J end by 2 bases, with 11 bases between. Germline CDR1 KGHSH, CDR2 LQKENI. This CDR3 has 15 amino acids. CDR3 bases: TGTGCCAGCTCACCACCCGGAGGGAGCGCCTACGAGCAGTACTTC. Amino acid sequence: CASSPPGGSAYEQYF.

This chain links TRBV30 with TRBJ1-4, with TRBD1 matching 8 bases. CDR1 and CDR2 from the germline V gene are GTSNPN and SVGIG (reference sequence). The CDR3 consists of 14 residues. V was clipped by 0 bases and J by 7 bases; unmatched bases: 4. CDR3 loop: CAWSVTRGREKLFF. For the CDR3, the DNA is TGTGCCTGGAGTGTAACCAGGGGGCGTGAAAAACTGTTTTTT.

The chain combines TRBV6-6 with TRBJ1-2; 8 bases are a match to TRBD1. In germline, CDR1 is MNHNY, CDR2 SVGAGI (reference sequence). CDR3 length: 16 residues. The trim removed 0 bases at V and 8 bases at J, leaving 11 bases unmatched. Here the CDR3 reads CASSYSLLQGAQGYTF. Written as DNA, the CDR3 is TGTGCCAGCAGTTACTCATTACTCCAGGGGGCGCAGGGCTACACCTTC.

The rearrangement joins TRBV4-1 to TRBJ1-1; tentative D call: TRBD1 (5 bases). The V gene's germline CDR1 is MGHRA and CDR2 YSYEKL. The CDR3 consists of 14 residues. Trimming took off 2 bases at V and 7 bases at J, with 14 bases between the two ends. The CDR3 DNA sequence: TGCGCCAGCAGCCAATTGATGGGACGGAGTGAAGCTTTCTTT. This gives the protein CASSQLMGRSEAFF.

This rearrangement joins TRBV30 to TRBJ2-7; 9 bases match TRBD1. Trimming at V came to 5 bases and at J to 2 bases, leaving 7 bases not matched to a gene. The CDR3 length is 14 residues. Germline loops: CDR1 GTSNPN, CDR2 SVGIG (reference sequence). The CDR3 protein is CAWGRDRGTYEQYF. CDR3 nucleotides: TGTGCCTGGGGCCGTGACAGGGGGACCTACGAGCAGTACTTC.

This clone was picked up one time. V usage is TRBV6-6 and J usage is TRBJ1-2; D perhaps matches TRBD1 (5 bases). Germline lookup yields CDR1 MNHNY and CDR2 SVGAGI (reference sequence). Trimming pared 6 bases from V and 5 bases from J, leaving 22 bases between. CDR3 length equals 16 residues. CDR3 bases: TGTGCCAGCAGCTCTACAGGAGGAATGGTGGGATATGGCTACACCTTC. Translation: CASSSTGGMVGYGYTF.

The CDR3 sequence is CASSRTGGAGTGELFF. CDR3 in DNA: TGCGCCAGCAGCCGAACCGGGGGGGCCGGCACCGGGGAGCTGTTTTTT. This sequence joins TRBV4-1 and TRBJ2-2; 8 bases fit TRBD2. Per the germline V gene, CDR1 is MGHRA and CDR2 is YSYEKL. V was pared by 4 bases and J by 4 bases, with 8 bases of the junction left unmatched. The CDR3 is 16 residues long.

V and J are TRBV25-1 and TRBJ1-2; D remains ambiguous. Germline V lookup: CDR1 MGHDK, CDR2 SYGVNS. This CDR3 is 13 amino acids long. V lost 3 bases and J 5 bases, leaving 10 bases between the germline ends. DNA for the CDR3: TGTGCCAGCAGTGACCTGAGAGGGTATGGCTACACCTTC. As protein: CASSDLRGYGYTF.

V is TRBV29-1 and J is TRBJ2-1; TRBD2 matches at 9 bases. CDR1 is SQVTM, CDR2 ANQGSEA, per germline. The CDR3 has 17 amino acids. V shed 6 bases and J 1 base; nucleotides not matched to a gene: 13. As DNA, the CDR3 is TGCAGCGTCGCAAGGAGCGGGGGGCCTAAATCCTACAATGAGCAGTTCTTC. It is translated as CSVARSGGPKSYNEQFF.

The CDR3 DNA follows: TGCAGCGTTGAGGGGTACAGCGGGGCGTTCTATGGCTACACCTTC. It encodes CSVEGYSGAFYGYTF. V usage is TRBV29-1 and J usage is TRBJ1-2; tentative D call: TRBD1 (5 bases). V was pared by 3 bases and J by 4 bases, with 18 bases between. Germline CDR1 reads SQVTM; CDR2 reads ANQGSEA. CDR3 length equals 15 residues.

This rearrangement joins TRBV25-1 to TRBJ1-6, with 8 bases identical to TRBD1. Germline CDR1 is MGHDK and CDR2 is SYGVNS. The ends lost 0 bases at V and 7 bases at J; junction bases unmatched: 5. CDR3 length equals 16 residues. DNA of the CDR3: TGTGCCAGCAGTGAATACTTGACAGGGGAGAATTCACCCCTCCACTTT. Translation: CASSEYLTGENSPLHF.

The table lists this clone with a few counts. The chain joins TRBV29-1 to TRBJ2-7; the match to TRBD1 covers 9 bases. Germline V CDR1 and CDR2: SQVTM, ANQGSEA. The CDR3 length is 14 residues. Germline trimming cut 6 bases from V and 1 base from J; bases unmatched to any gene: 7. The CDR3 nucleotides read TGCAGCGTCGTCGTAGGGACAGGGTCCTACGAGCAGTACTTC. This translates into CSVVVGTGSYEQYF.

This clone was seen a few times. This rearrangement joins TRBV28 to TRBJ1-6; TRBD1 aligns across 7 bases. The CDR3 is made up of 13 amino acids. Germline CDR1 and CDR2: MDHEN and SYDVKM. V lost 6 bases and J lost 8; bases outside the gene matches: 4. CDR3 DNA sequence: TGTGCCAGCAGGGACAGGTTAGATTCACCCCTCCACTTT. It codes for CASRDRLDSPLHF. Supplemented by reference TRBV28 and TRBJ1-6, the full variable domain reads DVKVTQSSRYLVKRTGEKVFLECVQDMDHENMFWYRQDPGLGLRLIYFSYDVKMKEKGDIPEGYSVSREKKERFSLILESASTNQTSMYLCASRDRLDSPLHFGNGTRLTVT.

The genes are TRBV30 and TRBJ1-1; D gene ambiguous. V shed 3 bases and J shed 1 base, with 18 bases lying between them. Germline V gene lookup returns CDR1 GTSNPN and CDR2 SVGIG (reference sequence). The CDR3 totals 16 residues. Here the CDR3 reads CAWRLNRFLKNTEAFF. The CDR3 nucleotides are TGTGCCTGGAGACTTAACCGATTCTTGAAGAACACTGAAGCTTTCTTT. Looking up the rest from reference TRBV30 and TRBJ1-1 gives the full variable domain: SQTIHQWPATLVQPVGSPLSLECTVEGTSNPNLYWYRQAAGRGLQLLFYSVGIGQISSEVPQNLSASRPQDRQFILSSKKLLLSDSGFYLCAWRLNRFLKNTEAFFGQGTRLTVV.

This clone was counted between two and nine times. The chain links TRBV23-1 to TRBJ2-4; TRBD2 matches 14 bases. TRBV23-1 is noted as an ORF with a role that remains uncertain. The V segment lost 11 bases and the J segment 9 bases; nucleotides outside the gene matches: 12. This CDR3 region has 15 residues. The CDR3 DNA follows: TGCGCCCACATGGGACTAGCGGGGGCGTTTGGCATTCAGTACTTC. This gives the protein CAHMGLAGAFGIQYF.